This TCR beta chain stems from a study of patients and donors after allogeneic stem cell transplantation. MiXCR, run by TCRdb on the RT-PCR reads, gives a single entry per CDR3 protein. Found here are roughly 40,000 distinct CDR3 sequences, about 30% of them singletons; the top ten hold 55% to 75%. Trimming at V came to 1 base and at J to 5 bases, leaving 6 bases not matched to a gene. The germline CDR1 and CDR2 sequences are MDHEN and SYDVKM. The CDR3 is made up of 15 amino acids. This receptor was obtained from a human donor who was either an allogeneic HSCT recipient or a stem cell or donor lymphocyte infusion donor (not recorded which). It is not recorded whose cells these are; they may come from a transplant donor. V gene TRBV28 combines with J gene TRBJ1-1; 8 bases are a match to TRBD1. What was sequenced was blood, either unsorted or a sorted T cell fraction (not recorded which). The CDR3 sequence is CASSLSGTGRTEAFF. The CDR3 coding sequence is TGTGCCAGCAGTTTATCCGGGACAGGTCGTACTGAAGCTTTCTTT.